This T cell receptor beta chain comes out of a study of early T cells in non-severe SARS-CoV-2 infection. For the study at large: Chains stayed unpaired after sequencing of bulk RNA from unsorted whole blood.

V was cut by 1 base and J by 2 bases, with 8 bases left in between. The CDR3 is 14 amino acids. Germline V lookup: CDR1 SNHLY, CDR2 FYNNEI. Each single cDNA molecule received a unique molecular identifier. From the 5' RACE reads, TCRdb called clonotypes with MiXCR, one entry per CDR3 protein. The sample comprises roughly 86,000 distinct CDR3 sequences, 5.5% to 7.5% of which are singletons, and roughly 8.1% rests with the top ten. Regarding the study as a whole: VDJdb-based matching was biased toward anti-spike CD8 responses and missed private and CD4 specificities.

This clonotype showed up many times. What it binds is unknown. The TCR was taken from an adult who was a healthcare worker with PCR-confirmed SARS-CoV-2 infection or an uninfected control (not recorded which). The sample comprised whole blood. The chain is built from TRBV2 and TRBJ1-2; no firm D call. DNA for the CDR3: TGTGCCAGCAGTGAAGTAATGGTGAACTATGGCTACACCTTC. It codes for CASSEVMVNYGYTF.